A single sample is the source of the 8 T cell receptor beta chains below, sequenced in a study of Ad26.COV2.S vaccination and SARS-CoV-2 variants. This sample's treatment: approximately 18 received Ad26.COV2.S at low or high dose, single or two shots; roughly five received placebo; per-sample allocation not given. Sampling occurred on day 63 after the first vaccine or placebo injection. Measured with immunoSEQ multiplex PCR; TCRdb has only the in-frame clones, and not every one. Of roughly 460,000 clones detected, about nine tenths appear once; the ten largest clones hold under 2%. Sequences were derived from peripheral blood, sampled in a trial of Ad26.COV2.S vaccine versus placebo. These receptors originate from a person between 18 and 65 years old who received the Ad26.COV2.S COVID-19 vaccine or a placebo.

Regarding this clone: A clone one base away is much larger, so this may be a read error. V and J are TRBV7-9 and TRBJ2-7, with D possibly matching TRBD1 (5 bases). CDR3 length: 12 residues. Germline V lookup: CDR1 SEHNR, CDR2 FQNEAQ (reference sequence). V dropped 2 bases and J dropped 5 bases, with 7 bases sitting between them. CDR3: CASSLRGNEQYF. CDR3 nucleotide sequence: TGTGCCAGCAGCTTAAGGGGCAACGAGCAGTACTTC.

The chain links TRBV5-1 to TRBJ2-3, with D unclear. V was pared by 4 bases and J by 4 bases, with 13 bases between. The germline V gene has CDR1 SGHRS and CDR2 YFSETQ. The CDR3 runs 14 residues. The CDR3 DNA follows: TGCGCCAGCAGCCCCCGTCTCTTCCCAGATACGCAGTATTTT. Its translation is CASSPRLFPDTQYF.

The chain links TRBV29-1 to TRBJ1-1; a weak D match, TRBD1 (6 bases). Germline loops: CDR1 SQVTM, CDR2 ANQGSEA. This CDR3 has 14 residues. Trimming took 3 bases from V and 0 from J, leaving 11 bases between them. The CDR3: CSVDDRRLNTEAFF. The CDR3 region has the DNA TGCAGCGTTGATGACAGGAGATTGAACACTGAAGCTTTCTTT.

V is TRBV3-1 (or the pseudogene TRBV3-2) and J is TRBJ1-6, with D unclear. V lost 4 bases to trimming and J lost 5 bases, with 3 bases between them. Looked up from germline, CDR1 is LGHDT and CDR2 is YNNKEL (reference sequence). CDR3 length: 12 residues. Here the CDR3 DNA reads TGTGCCAGCAGCCGAGATAATTCACCCCTCCACTTT. It specifies CASSRDNSPLHF.

CDR3 bases: TGTGCCAGCAGAGGGACATACCTAGGGACTGAAGCTTTCTTT. Translated, it gives CASRGTYLGTEAFF. The J gene is TRBJ1-1, the V gene TRBV2; D possibly corresponds to TRBD1 (6 bases). CDR3 length: 14 amino acids. Per germline, CDR1 SNHLY and CDR2 FYNNEI. Trimming took off 6 bases at V and 5 bases at J, with 16 bases between the two ends.

The chain links TRBV19 to TRBJ1-1; D uncertain. Germline V CDR1 and CDR2: LNHDA, SQIVND (reference sequence). This CDR3 region has 15 residues. V was cut by 10 bases and J by 0 bases, with 18 bases left in between. This CDR3 reads CATQVSAPMNTEAFF. In DNA form, the CDR3 reads TGTGCCACCCAAGTAAGTGCACCCATGAACACTGAAGCTTTCTTT.

Comment on this clone: This likely stems from a read error, as it lies one base from a far larger clone. The rearrangement links TRBV13 to TRBJ2-7; no clear D gene. Trimming cost V 4 bases and J 2 bases, with 3 bases left between them. CDR3 length: 11 residues. The germline V gene encodes CDR1 PRHDT and CDR2 FYEKMQ (reference sequence). The CDR3 nucleotides are TGTGCCAGCAGCTCCCCCTACGAGCAGTACTTC. Its translation is CASSSPYEQYF.

The chain carries TRBV12-3 or TRBV12-4 and TRBJ1-1; D is unresolved. The V and J ends lost 5 bases and 6 bases respectively, with 7 bases between them. The CDR3 runs to 11 residues. Here the CDR3 reads CASSPLAEAFF. Here the CDR3 DNA reads TGTGCCAGCAGTCCTTTGGCTGAAGCTTTCTTT.